The entry that follows covers one TCR beta chain sequence. Per germline, CDR1 MNHNS and CDR2 SASEGT. This CDR3 has 15 residues. V gave up 1 base and J gave up 0 bases, with 7 bases separating them. Repertoires were generated with immunoSEQ multiplex PCR, while TCRdb's copy carries only in-frame clones and drops some. This sample has tens of thousands of clones, with roughly 85% found just once. This sample stems from a study of blood T cell repertoires in COVID-19. In the study overall: Acute-phase and convalescent COVID-19 samples originated in the United States, Italy and Spain.

This receptor was identified in a man at least 80 years old with acute or convalescent COVID-19. J is TRBJ1-5 and V is TRBV6-1; D not resolved. The sample comprised peripheral blood. The CDR3 region has the DNA TGTGCCAGCAGTGAAGGCAGTTATAGCAATCAGCCCCAGCATTTT. This translates into CASSEGSYSNQPQHF.